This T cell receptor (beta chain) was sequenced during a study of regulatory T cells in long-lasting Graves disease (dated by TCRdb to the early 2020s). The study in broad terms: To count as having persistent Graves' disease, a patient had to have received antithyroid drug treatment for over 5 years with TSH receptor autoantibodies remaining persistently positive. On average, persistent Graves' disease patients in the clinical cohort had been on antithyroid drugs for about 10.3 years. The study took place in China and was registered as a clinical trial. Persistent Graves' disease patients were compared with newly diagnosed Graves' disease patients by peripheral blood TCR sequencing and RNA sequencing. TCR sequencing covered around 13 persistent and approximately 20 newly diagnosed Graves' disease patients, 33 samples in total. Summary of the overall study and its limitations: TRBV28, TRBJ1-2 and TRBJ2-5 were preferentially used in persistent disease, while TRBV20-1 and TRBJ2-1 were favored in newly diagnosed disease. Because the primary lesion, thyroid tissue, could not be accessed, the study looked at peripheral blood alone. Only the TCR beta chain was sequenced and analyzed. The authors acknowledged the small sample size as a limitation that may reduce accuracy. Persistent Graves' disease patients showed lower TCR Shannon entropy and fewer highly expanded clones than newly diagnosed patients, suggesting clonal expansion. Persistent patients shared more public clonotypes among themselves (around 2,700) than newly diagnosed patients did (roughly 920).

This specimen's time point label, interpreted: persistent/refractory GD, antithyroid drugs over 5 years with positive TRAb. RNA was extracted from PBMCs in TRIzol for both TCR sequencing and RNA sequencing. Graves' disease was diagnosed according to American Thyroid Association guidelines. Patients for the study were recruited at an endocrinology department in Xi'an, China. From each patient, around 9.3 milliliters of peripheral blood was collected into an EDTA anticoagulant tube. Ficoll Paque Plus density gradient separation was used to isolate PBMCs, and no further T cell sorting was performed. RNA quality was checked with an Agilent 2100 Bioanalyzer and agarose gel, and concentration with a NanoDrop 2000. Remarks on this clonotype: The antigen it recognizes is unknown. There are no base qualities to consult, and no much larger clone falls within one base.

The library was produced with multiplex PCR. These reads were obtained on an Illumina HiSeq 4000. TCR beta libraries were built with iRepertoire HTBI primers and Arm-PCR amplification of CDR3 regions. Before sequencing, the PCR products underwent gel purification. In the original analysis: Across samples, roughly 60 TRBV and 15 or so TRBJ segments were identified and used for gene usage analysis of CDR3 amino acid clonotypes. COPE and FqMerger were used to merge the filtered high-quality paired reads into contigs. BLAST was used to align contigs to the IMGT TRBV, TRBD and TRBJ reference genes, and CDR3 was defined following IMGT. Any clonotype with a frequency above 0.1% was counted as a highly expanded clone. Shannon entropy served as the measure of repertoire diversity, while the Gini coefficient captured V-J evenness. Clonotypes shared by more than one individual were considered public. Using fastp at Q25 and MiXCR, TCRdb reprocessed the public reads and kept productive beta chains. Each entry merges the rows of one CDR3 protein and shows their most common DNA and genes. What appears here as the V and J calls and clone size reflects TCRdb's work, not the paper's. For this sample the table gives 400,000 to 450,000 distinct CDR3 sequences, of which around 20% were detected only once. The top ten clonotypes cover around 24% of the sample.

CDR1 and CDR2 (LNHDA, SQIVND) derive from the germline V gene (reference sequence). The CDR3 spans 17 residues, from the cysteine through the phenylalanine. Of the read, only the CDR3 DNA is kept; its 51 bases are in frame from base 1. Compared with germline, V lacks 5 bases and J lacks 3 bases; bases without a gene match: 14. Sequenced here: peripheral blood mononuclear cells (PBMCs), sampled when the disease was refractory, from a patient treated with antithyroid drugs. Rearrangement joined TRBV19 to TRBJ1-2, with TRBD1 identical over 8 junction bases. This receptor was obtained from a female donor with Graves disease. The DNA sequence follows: TGTGCCAGTAGTCTCCGCAGGACAGGGTTTGAAGACTATGGCTACACCTTC. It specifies CASSLRRTGFEDYGYTF. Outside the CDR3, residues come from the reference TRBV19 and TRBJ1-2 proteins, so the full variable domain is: DGGITQSPKYLFRKEGQNVTLSCEQNLNHDAMYWYRQDPGQGLRLIYYSQIVNDFQKGDIAEGYSVSREKKESFPLTVTSAQKNPTAFYLCASSLRRTGFEDYGYTFGSGTRLTVV.